One and the same sample provided the 15 T cell receptor beta chains below, sequenced in a study of regulatory T cells in long-lasting Graves disease. As for time point: newly diagnosed GD, antithyroid drugs for less than 3 months. From PBMCs, RNA was extracted and then used to make the TCR library. For TCR beta, libraries came from iRepertoire HTBI primers and Arm-PCR of CDR3 regions. TCRdb used MiXCR to reprocess the multiplex PCR reads, holding one entry per CDR3 protein. The sample yields approximately 470,000 distinct CDR3 sequences, around 16% seen once. These data also formed part of another study, on T cells in Graves' hyperthyroidism and ophthalmopathy.

This material consisted of peripheral blood mononuclear cells (PBMCs), taken at new diagnosis, from a patient treated with antithyroid drugs. The receptors were gathered from a man in his forties with Graves disease.

Only a few counts were recorded for this clonotype. The chain combines TRBV20-1 with TRBJ2-1; D not certain. This CDR3 region has 12 residues. From germline, CDR1 is DFQATT and CDR2 SNEGSKA (reference sequence). Trimming stripped 0 bases from V and 7 bases from J, with 7 bases between. DNA for the CDR3: TGCAGTGCTAGAGATGGCAATAATGAGCAGTTCTTC. Its protein is CSARDGNNEQFF.

The gene calls are TRBV6-2 or TRBV6-3 and TRBJ1-6; 7 bases align to TRBD1. The length of the CDR3 is 14 residues. With V trimmed by 7 bases and J by 10 bases, 10 bases remained unmatched. CDR1 and CDR2 (germline): MNHEY, SVGEGT. CDR3 DNA: TGTGCCAGCATGCGAGACAGGGTCGGGTCACCCCTCCACTTT. Amino acid sequence: CASMRDRVGSPLHF.

This clonotype was counted many times. This chain joins TRBV2 and TRBJ2-1; D remains ambiguous. CDR3 length equals 18 residues. The V and J ends lost 0 bases and 0 bases respectively, with 15 bases between them. Germline lookup yields CDR1 SNHLY and CDR2 FYNNEI. CDR3 sequence (DNA): TGTGCCAGCAGTGAAGCGCTTTTTCCAGAGAGCTCCTACAATGAGCAGTTCTTC. It yields the protein CASSEALFPESSYNEQFF.

This clonotype was seen at least ten times. V and J are TRBV20-1 and TRBJ2-1; D uncertain. The CDR3 has 15 amino acids. V was clipped by 2 bases and J by 0 bases, with 11 bases between them. Germline V gives CDR1 DFQATT, CDR2 SNEGSKA (reference sequence). CDR3: CSARKVADSYNEQFF. CDR3 DNA: TGCAGTGCTAGAAAAGTGGCAGACTCCTACAATGAGCAGTTCTTC.

This clonotype was detected a few times. CDR3 in amino acids: CSVVTGTPYGYTF. Here the CDR3 DNA reads TGCAGCGTTGTAACCGGGACACCCTATGGCTACACCTTC. The rearrangement links TRBV29-1 to TRBJ1-2; tentatively, D is TRBD1 (6 bases). V was pared by 4 bases and J by 4 bases, with 13 bases between. CDR1 is SQVTM, CDR2 ANQGSEA, per germline. This CDR3 comprises 13 residues. The entire variable domain, with the rest obtained from reference TRBV29-1 and TRBJ1-2, is as follows: SAVISQKPSRDICQRGTSLTIQCQVDSQVTMMFWYRQQPGQSLTLIATANQGSEATYESGFVIDKFPISRPNLTFSTLTVSNMSPEDSSIYLCSVVTGTPYGYTFGSGTRLTVV.

This chain connects TRBV10-3 to TRBJ2-2; the match to TRBD2 covers 8 bases. CDR3 length: 16 amino acids. The J segment lost 2 bases and the V segment lost 3 bases, leaving 5 bases of the junction unmatched. The germline V gene encodes CDR1 ENHRY and CDR2 SYGVKD. This CDR3 reads CAISETSGVNTGELFF. The DNA of the CDR3 is TGTGCCATCAGTGAAACTAGCGGAGTCAACACCGGGGAGCTGTTTTTT.

This clonotype was found a few times. V is TRBV7-6 and J is TRBJ1-1; weak D call: TRBD1 (5 bases). V was pared by 2 bases and J by 1 base, with 14 bases between. This CDR3 spans 16 amino acids. Germline loops: CDR1 SGHVS, CDR2 FNYEAQ. The CDR3 region is CASSLIPGRGNTEAFF. As DNA, the CDR3 is TGTGCCAGCAGCTTAATCCCGGGGCGGGGGAACACTGAAGCTTTCTTT.

This sequence joins TRBV10-1 and TRBJ2-1, with 7 bases identical to TRBD2. This CDR3 is 15 amino acids long. Losses at the gene ends were 3 bases for V and 3 bases for J; bases not matched to a gene: 5. Germline V lookup: CDR1 WNHNN, CDR2 SYGVQD (reference sequence). CDR3: CASSEGSGLYNEQFF. The CDR3 DNA sequence: TGCGCCAGCAGTGAAGGTAGCGGGCTCTACAATGAGCAGTTCTTC.

Ten or more counts support this clonotype. The chain combines TRBV7-2 with TRBJ2-3; D call uncertain. The CDR3 totals 13 residues. Germline V lookup: CDR1 SGHTA, CDR2 FQGNSA. V lost 5 bases, J lost 2 bases, and 8 bases lay in between. CDR3 DNA: TGTGCCAGCAGCCGGATTTACACAGATACGCAGTATTTT. Translation gives CASSRIYTDTQYF.

This clonotype was seen more than once but under ten times. V gene TRBV29-1 combines with J gene TRBJ1-5, with TRBD1 as a possible D gene (5 bases). Germline values: CDR1 SQVTM, CDR2 ANQGSEA. The CDR3 length is 13 residues. The V end lost 6 bases, the J end lost 1 base, and 10 bases lay between the germline ends. The CDR3 loop reads CSVADTSNQPQHF. CDR3 in DNA: TGCAGCGTCGCGGACACGAGCAATCAGCCCCAGCATTTT. The whole variable domain, remainder taken from reference TRBV29-1 and TRBJ1-5, is SAVISQKPSRDICQRGTSLTIQCQVDSQVTMMFWYRQQPGQSLTLIATANQGSEATYESGFVIDKFPISRPNLTFSTLTVSNMSPEDSSIYLCSVADTSNQPQHFGDGTRLSIL.

This clonotype showed up many times. The J gene is TRBJ2-3, the V gene TRBV24-1, with 10 bases identical to TRBD1. Germline-derived CDR1 and CDR2 are KGHDR and SFDVKD. V lost 6 bases and J lost 4; bases outside the gene matches: 3. The CDR3 is made up of 14 amino acids. CDR3 nucleotide sequence: TGTGCCACCAGTCTGACAGGGGGCCCAGATACGCAGTATTTT. This gives the protein CATSLTGGPDTQYF.

This clonotype was found many times. V usage is TRBV2 and J usage is TRBJ2-5, with D unresolved. Germline assignment: CDR1 SNHLY and CDR2 FYNNEI. This CDR3 has 16 amino acids. The V end lost 8 bases, the J end lost 2 bases, and 21 bases lay between the germline ends. CDR3 in DNA: TGTGCCAGCGTACCAACGGCAGGAGACGATCAAGAGACCCAGTACTTC. Amino acids: CASVPTAGDDQETQYF. The variable domain in full, with the rest retrieved from reference TRBV2 and TRBJ2-5, is EPEVTQTPSHQVTQMGQEVILRCVPISNHLYFYWYRQILGQKVEFLVSFYNNEISEKSEIFDDQFSVERPDGSNFTLKIRSTKLEDSAMYFCASVPTAGDDQETQYFGPGTRLLVL.

CDR3 amino acids: CASTTQPGSPLHF. For the CDR3, the DNA is TGTGCCAGCACCACTCAGCCTGGGTCACCCCTCCACTTT. This chain joins TRBV12-3 or TRBV12-4 and TRBJ1-6; D is unresolved. The CDR3 consists of 13 residues. The V end was cut by 7 bases, the J end by 10 bases, with 14 bases between.

This clonotype was detected once. The rearrangement joins TRBV29-1 to TRBJ2-5; 7 bases fit TRBD1. Germline loops: CDR1 SQVTM, CDR2 ANQGSEA. This CDR3 spans 15 amino acids. V shed 3 bases, J shed 5 bases, and the junction held 12 bases outside the gene matches. The DNA of the CDR3 is TGCAGCGTTGAGGTATTGGCAGGGGGAGTGGAGACCCAGTACTTC. Protein: CSVEVLAGGVETQYF.

This clonotype came up once. The chain has TRBV29-1 and TRBJ2-7; 10 bases align to TRBD1. From germline, CDR1 is SQVTM and CDR2 ANQGSEA. The V gene end was trimmed by 4 bases and the J gene end by 5 bases; junction bases not matched to a gene: 14. CDR3 length: 16 amino acids. CDR3 sequence: CSVALLHGTGAHEQYF. CDR3 sequence (DNA): TGCAGCGTTGCCTTACTTCACGGGACAGGGGCCCACGAGCAGTACTTC.